This is a list of T cell receptor beta chains from one sample in a study of blood T cell repertoires in COVID-19. Sequencing was performed with immunoSEQ multiplex PCR; in TCRdb, only in-frame clones are kept and a portion is missing. The table includes roughly 200,000 clones, 80% to 85% detected once. The sample taken for sequencing was peripheral blood. The origin of the receptors is a man aged 50 to 59 with active or convalescent COVID-19. Both conserved end residues are part of each CDR3. D genes are given only for firm matches. Clone size, where shown, is once, few, many, or a class for clones that have expanded.

V gene: TRBV28
J gene: TRBJ1-2
D gene: -
CDR3 length: 15
clone size: -
CDR3 DNA: TGTGCCAGCAGTTCCCCATTCCAGGGAAACTATGGCTACACCTTC
CDR3 protein: CASSSPFQGNYGYTF

V gene: TRBV7-3
J gene: TRBJ1-1
D gene: -
CDR3 length: 11
clone size: -
CDR3 DNA: TGTGCCAGCAGCTCAGGGGCTGAAGCTTTCTTT
CDR3 protein: CASSSGAEAFF

V gene: TRBV6-5
J gene: TRBJ2-7
D gene: TRBD2
CDR3 length: 15
clone size: -
CDR3 DNA: TGTGCCAACACTCCCCGTGGGAGGGTGGGCGACGAGCAGTACTTC
CDR3 protein: CANTPRGRVGDEQYF

V gene: TRBV6-1
J gene: TRBJ1-4
D gene: -
CDR3 length: 15
clone size: few
CDR3 DNA: TGTGCCAGCAGTGATAAGTGGAGGACGGGGGAAAAACTGTTTTTT
CDR3 protein: CASSDKWRTGEKLFF

V gene: TRBV2
J gene: TRBJ2-5
D gene: TRBD2
CDR3 length: 15
clone size: -
CDR3 DNA: TGTGCCAGCAGTGTTACTAGCGGGGGGCCCGGGACCCAGTACTTC
CDR3 protein: CASSVTSGGPGTQYF

V gene: TRBV30
J gene: TRBJ2-6
D gene: TRBD2
CDR3 length: 15
clone size: once
CDR3 DNA: TGTGCCTGGAGCCGGGGGGGTACTGGGGCCAACGTCCTGACTTTC
CDR3 protein: CAWSRGGTGANVLTF

V gene: TRBV4-2
J gene: TRBJ1-1
D gene: TRBD1
CDR3 length: 19
clone size: -
CDR3 DNA: TGTGCCAGCAGCCAAGAAACGGGACAGGGGGTCCCGTTCGGCACTGAAGCTTTCTTT
CDR3 protein: CASSQETGQGVPFGTEAFF

V gene: TRBV5-1
J gene: TRBJ2-2
D gene: -
CDR3 length: 16
clone size: -
CDR3 DNA: TGCGCCAGCAGCCCATCGGCCAGGGGGAACACCGGGGAGCTGTTTTTT
CDR3 protein: CASSPSARGNTGELFF

V gene: TRBV19
J gene: TRBJ2-3
D gene: TRBD2
CDR3 length: 18
clone size: -
CDR3 DNA: TGTGCCAGTAGTAGGGATCAAGGGCTAGCGGGAGGGGAGGATACGCAGTATTTT
CDR3 protein: CASSRDQGLAGGEDTQYF

V gene: TRBV9
J gene: TRBJ2-7
D gene: TRBD1
CDR3 length: 14
clone size: -
CDR3 DNA: TGTGCCAGCAGCGTGGGGACAGGGGGCTTCGAGCAGTACTTC
CDR3 protein: CASSVGTGGFEQYF

V gene: TRBV5-4
J gene: TRBJ2-7
D gene: -
CDR3 length: 13
clone size: -
CDR3 DNA: TGTGCCAGCAGCTTGAGGGCAGGGAACGAGCAGTACTTC
CDR3 protein: CASSLRAGNEQYF

V gene: TRBV18
J gene: TRBJ1-1
D gene: -
CDR3 length: 13
clone size: few
CDR3 DNA: TGTGCCAGCTCACCCTCTGCGGGGACTGAAGCTTTCTTT
CDR3 protein: CASSPSAGTEAFF

V gene: TRBV25-1
J gene: TRBJ1-2
D gene: TRBD1
CDR3 length: 15
clone size: -
CDR3 DNA: TGTGCCAGCAGTGACCTCGGGACAGGGATAGAGGGCTACACCTTC
CDR3 protein: CASSDLGTGIEGYTF

V gene: TRBV5-6
J gene: TRBJ2-5
D gene: TRBD2
CDR3 length: 16
clone size: -
CDR3 DNA: TGTGCCAGCAGCTTTAATGGGCGAGCGGGGGGAGAGACCCAGTACTTC
CDR3 protein: CASSFNGRAGGETQYF

V gene: TRBV5-1
J gene: TRBJ2-5
D gene: -
CDR3 length: 16
clone size: -
CDR3 DNA: TGCGCCAGCAGCTTGGCCGTAAACCCCACGGGAGAGACCCAGTACTTC
CDR3 protein: CASSLAVNPTGETQYF

V gene: TRBV23-1
J gene: TRBJ1-3
D gene: -
CDR3 length: 15
clone size: -
CDR3 DNA: TGCGCCAGCAGTCCACTAGAGGGAAGGGGAAACACCATATATTTT
CDR3 protein: CASSPLEGRGNTIYF

V gene: TRBV4-2
J gene: TRBJ1-2
D gene: TRBD1
CDR3 length: 15
clone size: -
CDR3 DNA: TGTGCCAGCAGCCTGCTGGACAGGATTAACTATGGCTACACCTTC
CDR3 protein: CASSLLDRINYGYTF

V gene: TRBV27
J gene: TRBJ1-2
D gene: -
CDR3 length: 13
clone size: -
CDR3 DNA: TGTGCCAGCAGTGATGCGTTCCCACATGGCTACACCTTC
CDR3 protein: CASSDAFPHGYTF

V gene: TRBV29-1
J gene: TRBJ2-5
D gene: TRBD1
CDR3 length: 13
clone size: few
CDR3 DNA: TGCAGCGTGCGTGACAGGGTTCAAGAGACCCAGTACTTC
CDR3 protein: CSVRDRVQETQYF

V gene: TRBV23-1
J gene: TRBJ1-5
D gene: TRBD1
CDR3 length: 15
clone size: -
CDR3 DNA: TGCGCCAGCAGTCCAACGACAGGGGATAATCAGCCCCAGCATTTT
CDR3 protein: CASSPTTGDNQPQHF

V gene: TRBV5-1
J gene: TRBJ1-6
D gene: TRBD1
CDR3 length: 20
clone size: -
CDR3 DNA: TGCGCCAGCAGCCTATACCGGGACAGGGGCTATTGGTCCTATAATTCACCCCTCCACTTT
CDR3 protein: CASSLYRDRGYWSYNSPLHF

V gene: TRBV28
J gene: TRBJ1-6
D gene: -
CDR3 length: 16
clone size: -
CDR3 DNA: TGTGCCAGCAGCACCCCTGGGCAGGGGCTTAACTCACCCCTCCACTTT
CDR3 protein: CASSTPGQGLNSPLHF

V gene: TRBV28
J gene: TRBJ1-2
D gene: TRBD1
CDR3 length: 16
clone size: -
CDR3 DNA: TGTGCCAGCAGTTTTAGTGGGGCGGCACAGGGGGGAGGCTACACCTTC
CDR3 protein: CASSFSGAAQGGGYTF

V gene: TRBV2
J gene: TRBJ2-3
D gene: -
CDR3 length: 11
clone size: -
CDR3 DNA: TGTGCCAGCAGTCTCTTGGATACGCAGTATTTT
CDR3 protein: CASSLLDTQYF

V gene: TRBV3-1/TRBV3-2
J gene: TRBJ2-5
D gene: TRBD2
CDR3 length: 17
clone size: -
CDR3 DNA: TGTGCCAGCAGTCCCGGGCCGCGGGGGACCCGGGGAGAGACCCAGTACTTC
CDR3 protein: CASSPGPRGTRGETQYF

V gene: TRBV30
J gene: TRBJ1-4
D gene: -
CDR3 length: 13
clone size: -
CDR3 DNA: TGTGCCTGGAGTGGGGGGGTGTGGGAAAAACTGTTTTTT
CDR3 protein: CAWSGGVWEKLFF

V gene: TRBV2
J gene: TRBJ2-1
D gene: TRBD2
CDR3 length: 11
clone size: -
CDR3 DNA: TGTGCCAGGGGACTAGCGGGGTGGCAGTTCTTC
CDR3 protein: CARGLAGWQFF

V gene: TRBV4-2
J gene: TRBJ2-7
D gene: TRBD1
CDR3 length: 14
clone size: few
CDR3 DNA: TGTGCCAGCAGCACCGGGACAGGGTCCTACGAGCAGTACTTC
CDR3 protein: CASSTGTGSYEQYF

V gene: TRBV6-5
J gene: TRBJ1-4
D gene: -
CDR3 length: 15
clone size: few
CDR3 DNA: TGTGCCAGCAGTTACCCCGGCAGGACTAATGAAAAACTGTTTTTT
CDR3 protein: CASSYPGRTNEKLFF

V gene: TRBV9
J gene: TRBJ2-3
D gene: TRBD1
CDR3 length: 15
clone size: -
CDR3 DNA: TGTGCCAGCAGCGTAGGGGACAGCGATTTAGATACGCAGTATTTT
CDR3 protein: CASSVGDSDLDTQYF

V gene: TRBV3-1/TRBV3-2
J gene: TRBJ2-7
D gene: TRBD1
CDR3 length: 14
clone size: -
CDR3 DNA: TGTGCCAGCAGCCAAGACAGGGGGCCCTACGAGCAGTACTTC
CDR3 protein: CASSQDRGPYEQYF

V gene: TRBV11-3
J gene: TRBJ1-1
D gene: -
CDR3 length: 13
clone size: -
CDR3 DNA: TGTGCCAGCAGCCCCCCGTGGAGCACTGAAGCTTTCTTT
CDR3 protein: CASSPPWSTEAFF

V gene: TRBV4-1
J gene: TRBJ1-2
D gene: -
CDR3 length: 16
clone size: -
CDR3 DNA: TGCGCCAGCAGCCAAGAAGCCGCGGCAGGGCGAGGTGGCTACACCTTC
CDR3 protein: CASSQEAAAGRGGYTF

V gene: TRBV18
J gene: TRBJ1-1
D gene: -
CDR3 length: 14
clone size: -
CDR3 DNA: TGTGCCAGCTCACCTCGGGGGGGCTACACTGAAGCTTTCTTT
CDR3 protein: CASSPRGGYTEAFF

V gene: TRBV4-1
J gene: TRBJ1-2
D gene: TRBD1
CDR3 length: 16
clone size: -
CDR3 DNA: TGCGCCAGCAGCCACGAAAAACCGGACAGGGTGGATGGCTACACCTTC
CDR3 protein: CASSHEKPDRVDGYTF

V gene: TRBV19
J gene: TRBJ2-3
D gene: TRBD1
CDR3 length: 13
clone size: -
CDR3 DNA: TGTGCCAGTTCCAACAGGGGCCAAGATACGCAGTATTTT
CDR3 protein: CASSNRGQDTQYF

V gene: TRBV5-5
J gene: TRBJ2-7
D gene: -
CDR3 length: 15
clone size: -
CDR3 DNA: TGTGCCAGCAGCTGGGGACTTTCGGGCTCCTACGAGCAGTACTTC
CDR3 protein: CASSWGLSGSYEQYF

V gene: TRBV4-1
J gene: TRBJ1-2
D gene: TRBD1
CDR3 length: 16
clone size: -
CDR3 DNA: TGCGCCAGCAGCCAAGCGTGGACAGGGGGCGAACGGGGCTACACCTTC
CDR3 protein: CASSQAWTGGERGYTF

V gene: TRBV4-3
J gene: TRBJ1-2
D gene: TRBD1
CDR3 length: 15
clone size: -
CDR3 DNA: TGCGCCAGCAGCCCGCGGACAGGGGTGGGGTATGGCTACACCTTC
CDR3 protein: CASSPRTGVGYGYTF

V gene: TRBV7-6
J gene: TRBJ2-7
D gene: -
CDR3 length: 16
clone size: -
CDR3 DNA: TGTGCCAGCAGCTTACTAGTTTCTCCCTTACACTACGAGCAGTACTTC
CDR3 protein: CASSLLVSPLHYEQYF

V gene: TRBV5-4
J gene: TRBJ2-5
D gene: -
CDR3 length: 13
clone size: -
CDR3 DNA: TGTGCCAGCAGCTGGACAGCCGGGGAGACCCAGTACTTC
CDR3 protein: CASSWTAGETQYF

V gene: TRBV5-8
J gene: TRBJ1-6
D gene: TRBD1
CDR3 length: 14
clone size: -
CDR3 DNA: TGTGCCAGCAGGGCCGGGACAGTTAATTCACCCCTCCACTTT
CDR3 protein: CASRAGTVNSPLHF

V gene: TRBV2
J gene: TRBJ1-5
D gene: -
CDR3 length: 15
clone size: -
CDR3 DNA: TGTGCCAGCAGTGAAGGGCAGTATAGCAATCAGCCCCAGCATTTT
CDR3 protein: CASSEGQYSNQPQHF

V gene: TRBV6-5
J gene: TRBJ2-7
D gene: TRBD2
CDR3 length: 16
clone size: -
CDR3 DNA: TGTGCCAGCAGTTACAGTAACGGCGGGGGGGACTACGAGCAGTACTTC
CDR3 protein: CASSYSNGGGDYEQYF

V gene: TRBV5-1
J gene: TRBJ2-5
D gene: -
CDR3 length: 17
clone size: -
CDR3 DNA: TGCGCCAGCAGCTGGGCCCCCCAGGGGGGTTTACAAGAGACCCAGTACTTC
CDR3 protein: CASSWAPQGGLQETQYF

V gene: TRBV12-3/TRBV12-4
J gene: TRBJ1-1
D gene: -
CDR3 length: 12
clone size: -
CDR3 DNA: TGTGCCAGCAGTTTTAGGGGAACTGAAGCTTTCTTT
CDR3 protein: CASSFRGTEAFF

V gene: TRBV6-2/TRBV6-3
J gene: TRBJ1-2
D gene: TRBD1
CDR3 length: 15
clone size: -
CDR3 DNA: TGTGCCAGCAGTCCACCTCGACAGGGAGCTCTCGGCTACACCTTC
CDR3 protein: CASSPPRQGALGYTF

V gene: TRBV3-1/TRBV3-2
J gene: TRBJ2-5
D gene: -
CDR3 length: 16
clone size: -
CDR3 DNA: TGTGCCAGCAGCCATGGATATACCCTAATGGAGGAGACCCAGTACTTC
CDR3 protein: CASSHGYTLMEETQYF

V gene: TRBV5-6
J gene: TRBJ2-7
D gene: TRBD1
CDR3 length: 15
clone size: -
CDR3 DNA: TGTGCCAGCAGCTTGGGGACAGGACGACCTTTCGAGCAGTACTTC
CDR3 protein: CASSLGTGRPFEQYF

V gene: TRBV7-2
J gene: TRBJ2-3
D gene: TRBD1
CDR3 length: 16
clone size: -
CDR3 DNA: TGTGCCAGCAGCTTAGGCGGCAGGGGGCTCTCAGATACGCAGTATTTT
CDR3 protein: CASSLGGRGLSDTQYF

V gene: TRBV5-6
J gene: TRBJ1-2
D gene: -
CDR3 length: 15
clone size: -
CDR3 DNA: TGTGCCAGCAGCACTCGACCCGACAGTTACTATGGCTACACCTTC
CDR3 protein: CASSTRPDSYYGYTF

V gene: TRBV3-1/TRBV3-2
J gene: TRBJ2-1
D gene: TRBD1
CDR3 length: 15
clone size: -
CDR3 DNA: TGTGCCAGCAGCCAAAGGGGACAGTCCTACAATGAGCAGTTCTTC
CDR3 protein: CASSQRGQSYNEQFF

V gene: TRBV15
J gene: TRBJ2-6
D gene: TRBD2
CDR3 length: 17
clone size: once
CDR3 DNA: TGTGCCACCAGCAGAGCCGGGGGGAGCTCTGGGGCCAACGTCCTGACTTTC
CDR3 protein: CATSRAGGSSGANVLTF

V gene: TRBV19
J gene: TRBJ1-1
D gene: -
CDR3 length: 13
clone size: -
CDR3 DNA: TGTGCCAGTACCCCACAGGGGAACACTGAAGCTTTCTTT
CDR3 protein: CASTPQGNTEAFF

V gene: TRBV15
J gene: TRBJ2-1
D gene: -
CDR3 length: 13
clone size: once
CDR3 DNA: TGTGCCACCAGCAGAGATCTTCACAATGAGCAGTTCTTC
CDR3 protein: CATSRDLHNEQFF

V gene: TRBV2
J gene: TRBJ1-2
D gene: TRBD1
CDR3 length: 15
clone size: once
CDR3 DNA: TGTGCCAGCAGGAGGGGGACAGGGGCCCACTATGGCTACACCTTC
CDR3 protein: CASRRGTGAHYGYTF

V gene: TRBV19
J gene: TRBJ1-4
D gene: TRBD1
CDR3 length: 16
clone size: -
CDR3 DNA: TGTGCCAGTAAGCAAGACAGGGGTTCCACTAATGAAAAACTGTTTTTT
CDR3 protein: CASKQDRGSTNEKLFF

V gene: TRBV5-1
J gene: TRBJ1-2
D gene: -
CDR3 length: 15
clone size: -
CDR3 DNA: TGCGCCAGCAGCTTGGAGCAGGGCGGTACGGTGGGCTACACCTTC
CDR3 protein: CASSLEQGGTVGYTF

V gene: TRBV29-1
J gene: TRBJ2-7
D gene: -
CDR3 length: 12
clone size: few
CDR3 DNA: TGCAGCGGCAGAGACAGTACCTACGAGCAGTACTTC
CDR3 protein: CSGRDSTYEQYF